A single sample gave rise to the 2 T cell receptor beta chains below, sequenced in a study of cytomegalovirus exposure and HLA in healthy donors (dated by TCRdb to 2016 to 2017). Library method: the immunoSEQ multiplex PCR assay. For the multiplex PCR, a mixture combining 60 forward primers for TCR Vbeta segments and 13 reverse primers for TCR Jbeta segments was used. The table was pulled from immuneACCESS by TCRdb, which kept in-frame rearrangements only. Such tables lose some clones; where checked, under half of the loss comes from unresolved V genes, and the rest has no known cause. The sample table contains 150,000 or so clones; only one count was recorded for around 73% of them. 1.5% to 2% of the sample is in the top ten clones. Material: PBMCs. The source is a woman under 30 in good health and CMV-seronegative.

On this clone: Sequence at one end of the junction differs from germline and may be a read error. The V gene is TRBV7-2, the J gene TRBJ1-2; 9 bases align to TRBD1. The germline V gene has CDR1 SGHTA and CDR2 FQGNSA. The CDR3 is made up of 15 amino acids. CDR3 nucleotide sequence: TGTGCCAGCAGCCCCGGGACAGGGTTTTATTATGGCCACCATTTC. Its protein is CASSPGTGFYYGHHF.

The genes are TRBV4-3 and TRBJ1-1; possible D gene TRBD1, 5 bases. V was shortened by 0 bases and J by 1 base, with 9 bases between the two germline ends. Germline assignment: CDR1 LGHNA and CDR2 YSLEER. The length of the CDR3 is 15 residues. This CDR3 is CASSQERTWNTEAFF. CDR3 nucleotide sequence: TGCGCCAGCAGCCAAGAGAGGACATGGAACACTGAAGCTTTCTTT.